The T cell receptor (beta chain) described here comes from a study of CXCR3-negative and CXCR3-positive naive CD8 T cells (dated by TCRdb to between 2018 and 2021). Background for the entire study: Approximately 130 million TRB reads were obtained in total, roughly 1.5 +/- 0.3 million reads per library. Diversity and physicochemical repertoire analyses covered about a dozen donors pooled from two independent experiments. Naive subsets from five or six donors and memory cells from 3 donors were included in the TRBV-TRBJ cluster analysis. Summary of the overall study and its limitations: Because surface CD5, which has been linked to self-reactivity in mice, was comparable between naive subsets, TCR interaction strength was also inferred from TRB CDR3 physicochemical properties. TRB CDR3s from CXCR3-positive naive cells showed higher hydrophobicity (lower Kidera factor 4), lower energy, and higher strength and volume indices than CXCR3-negative naive cells. TRBV-TRBJ usage was similar between naive CXCR3-negative and CXCR3-positive cells from the same donor, while memory cells showed distinct patterns. Repertoire diversity was comparably high in both naive subsets but much lower in memory CD8+ T cells. Because CXCR3 expression was partially decreased after cryopreservation, freshly isolated PBMCs were used for most assays.

With respect to this clonotype: Its antigen remains unidentified.

The sequencing machine was a NextSeq 550. The Human TCR Profiling Kit (MiLaboratory) was used to prepare UMI-labeled 5' RACE TRB cDNA libraries. cDNA synthesis used the entire amount of extracted RNA, and PCR amplification then used the entire amount of cDNA produced. Libraries were prepared in parallel with an identical number of PCR cycles. The original pipeline was this. With a requirement of at least two reads per UMI, MIGEC and MiXCR extracted about 53,000 +/- 9,400 unique UMI-labeled TRB cDNA molecules per library. On average, each library contained approximately 40,000 +/- 10,000 functional in-frame TRB CDR3 nucleotide clonotypes without stop codons. After downsampling to 5000 UMI-labeled TRB molecules per sample, diversity metrics, including normalized Shannon-Wiener and Chao1, were computed in VDJtools. For the central five CDR3 residues, VDJtools calculated physicochemical properties weighted by clonotype size, namely interaction energy, strength, volume and Kidera factor 4. After TCRdb reprocessed the reads, each CDR3 protein sequence was kept as one row, without DNA. The V and J calls follow TCRdb's processing rather than the paper's. The table kept for this sample lists fewer than 90,000 distinct CDR3 sequences. The biggest ten clones account for about 0.62% of the sample.

Each CD8+ T cell subset was flow-sorted in triplicate, and 300,000 to 350,000 cells per subset were placed directly into RLT lysis buffer. Naive CD8+ T cells were defined stringently as CD45RO-CCR7+CD27+CD95- to exclude memory contaminants. Peripheral blood mononuclear cells were isolated from buffy coats by standard density gradient centrifugation. A FACSAria III was used to flow-sort naive CD8+ T cells into CXCR3-negative and CXCR3-positive populations. An RNeasy Mini Kit was used to extract total RNA from the sorted cells. The CDR1 and CDR2 encoded by the germline V gene are SGHDT and YYEEEE. Spanning cysteine to phenylalanine, the CDR3 consists of 12 amino acids. No DNA was logged.

The V and J genes are TRBV5-6 and TRBJ2-7; the TCRdb call, TRBD1, lacks DNA for checking. Sequenced input: naive CXCR3+ CD8+ T cells from blood. The label giving this sample's cell subset or site can be read as: CD45RO-CCR7+CD27+CD95- naive CD8+ T cells expressing CXCR3 (TNR3+). The origin of this receptor is a human donor in good health. Some clones in this sample may be carry-over from other donors' samples. The CDR3 protein is CASNTGGYEQYF.